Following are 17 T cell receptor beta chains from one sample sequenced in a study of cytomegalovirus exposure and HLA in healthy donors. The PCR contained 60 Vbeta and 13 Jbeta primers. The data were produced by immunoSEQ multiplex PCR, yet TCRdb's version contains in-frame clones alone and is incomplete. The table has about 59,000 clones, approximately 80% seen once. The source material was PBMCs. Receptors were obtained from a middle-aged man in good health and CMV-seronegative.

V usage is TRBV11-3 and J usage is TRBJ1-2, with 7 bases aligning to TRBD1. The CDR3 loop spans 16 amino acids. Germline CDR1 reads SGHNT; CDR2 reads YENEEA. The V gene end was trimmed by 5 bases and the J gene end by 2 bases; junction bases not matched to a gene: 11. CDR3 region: CASSRGGVGPNYGYTF. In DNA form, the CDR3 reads TGTGCCAGCAGCCGAGGGGGCGTAGGACCAAACTATGGCTACACCTTC.

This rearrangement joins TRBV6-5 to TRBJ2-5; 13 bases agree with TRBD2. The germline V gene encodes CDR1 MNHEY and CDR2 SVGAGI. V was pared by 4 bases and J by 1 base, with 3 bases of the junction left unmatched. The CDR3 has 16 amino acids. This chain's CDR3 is CASSLTSGGFQETQYF. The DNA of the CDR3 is TGTGCCAGCAGTTTGACTAGCGGGGGGTTCCAAGAGACCCAGTACTTC.

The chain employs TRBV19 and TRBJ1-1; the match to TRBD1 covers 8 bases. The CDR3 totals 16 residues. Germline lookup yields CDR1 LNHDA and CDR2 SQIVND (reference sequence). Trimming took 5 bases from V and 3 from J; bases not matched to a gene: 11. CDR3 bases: TGTGCCAGTAGTCGCCGGGACAGGAGCCAAGACACTGAAGCTTTCTTT. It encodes CASSRRDRSQDTEAFF.

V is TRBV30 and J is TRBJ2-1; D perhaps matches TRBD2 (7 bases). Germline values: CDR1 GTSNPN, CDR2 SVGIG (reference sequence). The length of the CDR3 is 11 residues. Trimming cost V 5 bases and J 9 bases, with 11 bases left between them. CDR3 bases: TGTGCCTGGGGGAGGGGGGTTGAGCAGTTCTTC. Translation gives CAWGRGVEQFF.

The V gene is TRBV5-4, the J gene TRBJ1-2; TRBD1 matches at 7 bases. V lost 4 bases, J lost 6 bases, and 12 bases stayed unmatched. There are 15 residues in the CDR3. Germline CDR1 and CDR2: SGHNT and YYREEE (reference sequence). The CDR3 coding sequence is TGTGCCAGCAGCCTGACAGGGTCGGGCCGTAATGGCTACACCTTC. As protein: CASSLTGSGRNGYTF.

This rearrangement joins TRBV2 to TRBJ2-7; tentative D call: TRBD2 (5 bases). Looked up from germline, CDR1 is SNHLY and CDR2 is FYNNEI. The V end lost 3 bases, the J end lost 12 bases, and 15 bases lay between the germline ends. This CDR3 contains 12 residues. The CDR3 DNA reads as TGTGCCAGCAGTGATGAGGCGCGGGCTGGGTACTTC. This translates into CASSDEARAGYF.

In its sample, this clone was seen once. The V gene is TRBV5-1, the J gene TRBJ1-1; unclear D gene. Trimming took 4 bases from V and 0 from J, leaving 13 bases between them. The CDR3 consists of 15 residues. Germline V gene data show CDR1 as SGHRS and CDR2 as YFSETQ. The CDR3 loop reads CASSPTTNMNTEAFF. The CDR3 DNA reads TGCGCCAGCAGCCCCACAACAAACATGAACACTGAAGCTTTCTTT.

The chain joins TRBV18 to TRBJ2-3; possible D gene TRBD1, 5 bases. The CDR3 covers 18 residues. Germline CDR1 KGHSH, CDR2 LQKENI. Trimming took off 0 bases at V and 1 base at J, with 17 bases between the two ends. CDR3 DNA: TGTGCCAGCTCACCACCCAACACTCATTCCAGGGGCACAGATACGCAGTATTTT. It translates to CASSPPNTHSRGTDTQYF.

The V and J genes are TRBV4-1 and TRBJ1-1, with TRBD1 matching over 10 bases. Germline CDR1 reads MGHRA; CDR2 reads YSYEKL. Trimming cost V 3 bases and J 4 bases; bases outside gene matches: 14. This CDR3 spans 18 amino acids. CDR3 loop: CASSQDRGMGPFGTEAFF. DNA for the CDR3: TGCGCCAGCAGCCAGGACAGGGGGATGGGACCTTTCGGCACTGAAGCTTTCTTT.

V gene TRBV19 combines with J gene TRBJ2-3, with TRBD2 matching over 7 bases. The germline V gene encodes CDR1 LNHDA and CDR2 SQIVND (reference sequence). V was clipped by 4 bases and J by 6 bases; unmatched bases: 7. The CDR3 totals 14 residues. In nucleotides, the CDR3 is TGTGCCAGTAGTAAAGCGGGGTTAGCGGATACGCAGTATTTT. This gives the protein CASSKAGLADTQYF.

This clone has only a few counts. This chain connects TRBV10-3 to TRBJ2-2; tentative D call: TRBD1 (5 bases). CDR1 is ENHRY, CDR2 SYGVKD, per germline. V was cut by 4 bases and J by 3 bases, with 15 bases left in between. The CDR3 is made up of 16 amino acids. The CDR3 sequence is CAISGGVDRDTGELFF. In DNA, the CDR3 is TGTGCCATCAGTGGGGGCGTAGATCGGGACACCGGGGAGCTGTTTTTT.

The DNA of the CDR3 is TGCGCCAGCAGTCTAAAGACACCCACTTCCCAATGCTTATTTTATAGCAATCAGCCCCAGCATTTT. Residues: CASSLKTPTSQCLFYSNQPQHF. The genes are TRBV23-1 and TRBJ1-5, with no clear D. TRBV23-1 is annotated as an ORF whose role is uncertain. The length of the CDR3 is 22 residues. The V gene lost 4 bases and the J gene lost 0 bases, with 31 bases spanning the gap.

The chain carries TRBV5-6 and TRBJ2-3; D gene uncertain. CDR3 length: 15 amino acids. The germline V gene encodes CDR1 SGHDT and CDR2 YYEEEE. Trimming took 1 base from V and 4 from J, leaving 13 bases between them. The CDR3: CASSLSVSAADTQYF. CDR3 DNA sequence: TGTGCCAGCAGCTTGTCGGTCTCGGCGGCAGATACGCAGTATTTT.

Written as DNA, the CDR3 is TGTGCCTGGAGTGGCGACACCGGGGAGCTGTTTTTT. It codes for CAWSGDTGELFF. The chain employs TRBV30 and TRBJ2-2; D is unresolved. Trimming cost V 1 base and J 3 bases, with 3 bases left between them. This CDR3 contains 12 residues. The germline V gene has CDR1 GTSNPN and CDR2 SVGIG (reference sequence).

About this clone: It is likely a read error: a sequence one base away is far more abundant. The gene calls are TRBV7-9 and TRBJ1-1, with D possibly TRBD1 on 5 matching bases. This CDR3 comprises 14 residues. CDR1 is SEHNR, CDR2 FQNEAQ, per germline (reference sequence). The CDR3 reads CASCFLGRADEAFF. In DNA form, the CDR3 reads TGTGCCAGCTGCTTTCTGGGCAGGGCGGATGAAGCTTTCTTT.

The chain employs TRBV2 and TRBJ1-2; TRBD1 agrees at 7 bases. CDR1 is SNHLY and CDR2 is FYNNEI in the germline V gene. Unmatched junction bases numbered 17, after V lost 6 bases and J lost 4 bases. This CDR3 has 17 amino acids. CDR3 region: CASSRQGELPSLYGYTF. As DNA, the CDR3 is TGTGCCAGCAGCAGACAGGGAGAACTTCCCTCCCTCTATGGCTACACCTTC.

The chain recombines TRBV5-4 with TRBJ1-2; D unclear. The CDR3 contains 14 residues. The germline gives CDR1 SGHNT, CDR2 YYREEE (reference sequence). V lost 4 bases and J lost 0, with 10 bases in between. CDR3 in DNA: TGTGCCAGCAGCATACCTACAGCTAACTATGGCTACACCTTC. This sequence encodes CASSIPTANYGYTF. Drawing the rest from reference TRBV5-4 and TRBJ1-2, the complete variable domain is ETGVTQSPTHLIKTRGQQVTLRCSSQSGHNTVSWYQQALGQGPQFIFQYYREEENGRGNFPPRFSGLQFPNYSSELNVNALELDDSALYLCASSIPTANYGYTFGSGTRLTVV.